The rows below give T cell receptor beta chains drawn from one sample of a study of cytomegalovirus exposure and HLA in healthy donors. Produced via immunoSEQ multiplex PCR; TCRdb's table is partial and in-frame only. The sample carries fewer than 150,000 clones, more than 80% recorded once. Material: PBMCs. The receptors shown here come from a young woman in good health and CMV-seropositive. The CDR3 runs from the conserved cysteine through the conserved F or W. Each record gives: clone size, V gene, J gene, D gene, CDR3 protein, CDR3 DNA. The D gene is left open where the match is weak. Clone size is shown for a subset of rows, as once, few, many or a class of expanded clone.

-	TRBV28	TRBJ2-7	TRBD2	CATQMGLAAYEQYF	TGTGCAACCCAAATGGGACTAGCGGCCTACGAGCAGTACTTC
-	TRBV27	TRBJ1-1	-	CASSPSEAGRDAFF	TGTGCCAGCAGCCCCTCCGAGGCGGGGCGGGATGCTTTCTTT
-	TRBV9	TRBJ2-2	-	CASSSPANTGELFF	TGTGCCAGCAGCTCCCCCGCGAACACCGGGGAGCTGTTTTTT
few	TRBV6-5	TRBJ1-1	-	CASSYSQNTEAFF	TGTGCCAGCAGTTACTCACAGAACACTGAAGCTTTCTTT
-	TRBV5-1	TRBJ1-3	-	CASSPAQGTFSGNTIYF	TGCGCCAGCAGCCCTGCACAGGGCACCTTCTCTGGAAACACCATATATTTT
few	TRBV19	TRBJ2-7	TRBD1	CASTPSGGPAYEQYF	TGTGCCAGCACGCCTTCAGGGGGTCCAGCCTACGAGCAGTACTTC
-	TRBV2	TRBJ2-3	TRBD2	CASRGVTDTQYF	TGTGCCAGCCGGGGGGTGACAGATACGCAGTATTTT
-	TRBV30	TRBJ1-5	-	CAYDSGGNQPQHF	TGTGCCTACGATTCAGGGGGCAATCAGCCCCAGCATTTT
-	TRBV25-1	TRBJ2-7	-	CASSAPPGVGSSYEQYF	TGTGCCAGCAGTGCCCCCCCCGGGGTGGGTAGCTCCTACGAGCAGTACTTC
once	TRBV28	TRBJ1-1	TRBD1	CASIADRATEAFF	TGTGCCAGCATCGCAGACAGGGCCACTGAAGCTTTCTTT
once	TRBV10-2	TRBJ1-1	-	CASSRGTEAFF	TGCGCCAGCAGTCGGGGAACTGAAGCTTTCTTT
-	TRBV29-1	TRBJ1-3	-	CSVPAGENTIYF	TGCAGCGTCCCAGCAGGCGAAAACACCATATATTTT
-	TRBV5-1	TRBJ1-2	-	CASSLVPMSRGNYGYTF	TGCGCCAGCAGCTTGGTCCCTATGTCGCGAGGGAACTATGGCTACACCTTC
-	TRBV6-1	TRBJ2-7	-	CASSGETRGSYEQYF	TGTGCCAGCAGTGGTGAGACGCGGGGTTCGTACGAGCAGTACTTC
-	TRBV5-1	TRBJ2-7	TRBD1	CASSSTGYEQYF	TGCGCCAGCAGCTCGACAGGGTACGAGCAGTACTTC
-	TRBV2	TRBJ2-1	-	CASSEAGGNIPNEQFF	TGTGCCAGCAGTGAAGCGGGCGGGAATATCCCCAATGAGCAGTTCTTC
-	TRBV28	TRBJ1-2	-	CASSFHLPEDGYTF	TGTGCCAGCAGTTTCCACCTACCGGAGGATGGCTACACCTTC
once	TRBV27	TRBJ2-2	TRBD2	CASSPSSGGTGELFF	TGTGCCAGCAGTCCAAGTAGCGGGGGGACCGGGGAGCTGTTTTTT
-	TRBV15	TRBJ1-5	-	CATSREGENNQPQHF	TGTGCCACCAGCAGAGAAGGAGAGAACAATCAGCCCCAGCATTTT
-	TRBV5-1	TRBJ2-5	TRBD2	CASSSLSGGPGTQYF	TGCGCCAGCAGCTCGTTAAGCGGGGGGCCGGGAACCCAGTACTTC
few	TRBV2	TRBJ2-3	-	CASRPQGLTDTQYF	TGTGCCAGCAGACCTCAGGGGCTGACAGATACGCAGTATTTT
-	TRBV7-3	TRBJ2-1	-	CASSPSLYNEQFF	TGTGCCAGCAGCCCCTCCCTGTACAATGAGCAGTTCTTC
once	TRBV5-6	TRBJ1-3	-	CASSLITGGNTIYF	TGTGCCAGCAGCTTGATTACAGGGGGAAACACCATATATTTT
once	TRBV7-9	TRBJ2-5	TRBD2	CASSDGTSVETQYF	TGTGCCAGCAGCGATGGGACTAGTGTAGAGACCCAGTACTTC
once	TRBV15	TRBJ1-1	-	CATSPLAGGTDTEAFF	TGTGCCACCAGCCCCCTGGCCGGGGGGACGGACACTGAAGCTTTCTTT
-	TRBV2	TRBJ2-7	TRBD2	CASSEAASGTYEQYF	TGTGCCAGCAGTGAAGCTGCAAGCGGGACGTACGAGCAGTACTTC
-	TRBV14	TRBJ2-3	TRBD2	CASSPLPLAVRDTQYF	TGTGCCAGCAGCCCACTTCCCCTAGCGGTTCGGGATACGCAGTATTTT
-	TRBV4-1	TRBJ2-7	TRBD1	CASSPEQGPYEQYF	TGCGCCAGCAGCCCTGAACAGGGGCCCTACGAGCAGTACTTC
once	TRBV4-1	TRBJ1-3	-	CASSQGLGAGNTIYF	TGCGCCAGCAGCCAAGGGCTAGGAGCTGGAAACACCATATATTTT
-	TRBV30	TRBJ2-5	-	CAYTLGWGPQETQYF	TGTGCCTACACCCTCGGATGGGGCCCACAAGAGACCCAGTACTTC
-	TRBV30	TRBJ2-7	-	CAWSGQAAF	TGTGCCTGGAGTGGGCAGGCTGCCTTC
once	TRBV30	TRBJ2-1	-	CAWSRSGGGREQFF	TGTGCCTGGAGTCGGAGTGGGGGGGGCCGCGAGCAGTTCTTC
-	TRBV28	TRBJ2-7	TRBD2	CASSLGGEGDEQYF	TGTGCCAGCAGTTTAGGAGGGGAGGGAGACGAGCAGTACTTC
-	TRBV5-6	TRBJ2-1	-	CASSLGAAEQFF	TGTGCCAGCAGCTTGGGGGCAGCAGAGCAGTTCTTC
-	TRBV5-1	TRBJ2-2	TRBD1	CASSETGLNGELFF	TGCGCCAGCAGCGAGACAGGGCTAAACGGGGAGCTGTTTTTT
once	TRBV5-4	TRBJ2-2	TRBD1	CASSLMGTANTGELFF	TGTGCCAGCAGCTTGATGGGGACAGCAAACACCGGGGAGCTGTTTTTT
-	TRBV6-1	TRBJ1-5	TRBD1	CASSEALGQGRQPQHF	TGTGCCAGCAGTGAAGCGCTGGGACAGGGTCGACAGCCCCAGCATTTT
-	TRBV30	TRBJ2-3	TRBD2	CAVTGTRGGTDTQYF	TGTGCCGTTACTGGGACTAGAGGTGGCACAGATACGCAGTATTTT
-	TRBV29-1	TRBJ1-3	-	CSVGAGPATIYF	TGCAGCGTTGGGGCAGGGCCTGCCACCATATATTTT
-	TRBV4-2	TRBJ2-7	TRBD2	CASSQDHASGSYEQYF	TGTGCCAGCAGCCAAGATCACGCTAGCGGGTCCTACGAGCAGTACTTC
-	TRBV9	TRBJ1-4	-	CASSADRFREKLFF	TGTGCCAGCAGCGCCGACAGGTTCCGTGAAAAACTGTTTTTT
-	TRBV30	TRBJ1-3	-	CAWSLEIRNTIYF	TGTGCCTGGAGCCTTGAGATCCGAAACACCATATATTTT
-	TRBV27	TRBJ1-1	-	CASSFYASQGEAFF	TGTGCCAGCAGTTTTTACGCCTCACAGGGAGAAGCTTTCTTT
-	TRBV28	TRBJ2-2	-	CASQAGDRLTGELFF	TGTGCCAGCCAGGCCGGAGACAGGCTTACCGGGGAGCTGTTTTTT
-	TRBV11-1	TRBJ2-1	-	CASSPPPTSYNEQFF	TGTGCCAGCAGCCCGCCCCCGACTAGCTACAATGAGCAGTTCTTC